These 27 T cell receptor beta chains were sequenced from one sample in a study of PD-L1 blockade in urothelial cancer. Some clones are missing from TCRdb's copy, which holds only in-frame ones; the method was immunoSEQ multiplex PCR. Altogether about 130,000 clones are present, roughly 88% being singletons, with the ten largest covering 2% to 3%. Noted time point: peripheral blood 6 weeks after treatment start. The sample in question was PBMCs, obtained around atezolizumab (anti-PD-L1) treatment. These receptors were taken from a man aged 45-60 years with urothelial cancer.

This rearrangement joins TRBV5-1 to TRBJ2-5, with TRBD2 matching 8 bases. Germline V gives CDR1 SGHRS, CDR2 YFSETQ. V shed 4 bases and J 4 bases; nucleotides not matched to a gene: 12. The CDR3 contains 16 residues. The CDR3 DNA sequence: TGCGCCAGCAGCCCGGGGGCAGCGGGAGTCTTAGAGACCCAGTACTTC. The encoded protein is CASSPGAAGVLETQYF.

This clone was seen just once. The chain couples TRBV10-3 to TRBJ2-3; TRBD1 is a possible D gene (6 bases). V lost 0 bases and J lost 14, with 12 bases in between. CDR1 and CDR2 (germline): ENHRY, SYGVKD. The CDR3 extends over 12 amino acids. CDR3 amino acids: CAISESGALGYF. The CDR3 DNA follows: TGTGCCATCAGTGAGTCGGGGGCTCTAGGGTATTTT.

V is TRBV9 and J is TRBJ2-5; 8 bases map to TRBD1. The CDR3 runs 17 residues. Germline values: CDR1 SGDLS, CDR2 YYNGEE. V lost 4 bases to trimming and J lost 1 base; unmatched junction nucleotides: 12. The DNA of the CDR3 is TGTGCCAGCAGCACGAAGAAATGGGGACAGGTCCAAGAGACCCAGTACTTC. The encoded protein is CASSTKKWGQVQETQYF.

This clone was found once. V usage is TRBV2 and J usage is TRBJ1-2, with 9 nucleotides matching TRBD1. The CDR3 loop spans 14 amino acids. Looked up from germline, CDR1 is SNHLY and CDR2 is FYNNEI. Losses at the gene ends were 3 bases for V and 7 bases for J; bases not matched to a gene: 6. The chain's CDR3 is CASSERGQGFGYTF. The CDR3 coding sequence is TGTGCCAGCAGTGAGAGGGGACAGGGTTTTGGCTACACCTTC.

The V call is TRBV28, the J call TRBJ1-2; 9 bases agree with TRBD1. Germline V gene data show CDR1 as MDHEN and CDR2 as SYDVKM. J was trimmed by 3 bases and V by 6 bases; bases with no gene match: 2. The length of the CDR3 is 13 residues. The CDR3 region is CASRRQGDYGYTF. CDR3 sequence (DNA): TGTGCCAGCAGACGACAGGGGGACTATGGCTACACCTTC.

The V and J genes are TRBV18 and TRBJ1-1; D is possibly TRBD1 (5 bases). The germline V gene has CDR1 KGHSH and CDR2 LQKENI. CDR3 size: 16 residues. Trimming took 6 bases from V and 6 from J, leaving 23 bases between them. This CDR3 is CASSPPTGSDTSEAFF. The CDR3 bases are TGTGCCAGCTCTCCCCCCACTGGTTCGGACACTTCTGAAGCTTTCTTT. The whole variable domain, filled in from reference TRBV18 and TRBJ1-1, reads NAGVMQNPRHLVRRRGQEARLRCSPMKGHSHVYWYRQLPEEGLKFMVYLQKENIIDESGMPKERFSAEFPKEGPSILRIQQVVRGDSAAYFCASSPPTGSDTSEAFFGQGTRLTVV.

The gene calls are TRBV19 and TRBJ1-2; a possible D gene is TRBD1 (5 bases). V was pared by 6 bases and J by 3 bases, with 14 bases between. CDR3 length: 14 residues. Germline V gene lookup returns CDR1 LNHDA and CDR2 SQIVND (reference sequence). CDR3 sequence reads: CASSERDSDYGYTF. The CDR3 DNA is TGTGCCAGTAGCGAGAGAGACAGCGACTATGGCTACACCTTC.

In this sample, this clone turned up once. DNA of the CDR3: TGTGCCAGCAGTCTGGGACAAGCTGGAGAGCAGTACTTC. It codes for CASSLGQAGEQYF. The V call is TRBV28, the J call TRBJ2-7; TRBD1 is a possible D gene (6 bases). The germline V and J ends were trimmed by 5 bases and 7 bases, with 15 bases remaining between them. Per germline, CDR1 MDHEN and CDR2 SYDVKM. The CDR3 has 13 amino acids.

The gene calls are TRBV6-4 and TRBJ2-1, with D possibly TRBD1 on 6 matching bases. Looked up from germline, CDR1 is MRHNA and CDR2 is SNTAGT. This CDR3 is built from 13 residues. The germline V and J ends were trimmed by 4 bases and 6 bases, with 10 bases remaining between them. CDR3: CASSGSQGNEQFF. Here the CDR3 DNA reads TGTGCCAGCAGTGGATCACAGGGCAATGAGCAGTTCTTC.

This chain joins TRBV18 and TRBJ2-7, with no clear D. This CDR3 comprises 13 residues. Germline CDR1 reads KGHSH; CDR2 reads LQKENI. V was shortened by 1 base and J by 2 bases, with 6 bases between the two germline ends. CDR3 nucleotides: TGTGCCAGCTCACCACTCGGTACCTACGAGCAGTACTTC. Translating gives CASSPLGTYEQYF.

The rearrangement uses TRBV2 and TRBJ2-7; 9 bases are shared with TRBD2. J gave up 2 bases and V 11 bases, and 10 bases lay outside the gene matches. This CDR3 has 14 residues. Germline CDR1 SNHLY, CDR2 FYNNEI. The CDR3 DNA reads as TGTGCCTGCAATAGGGCTAGCGGGACCTACGAGCAGTACTTC. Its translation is CACNRASGTYEQYF.

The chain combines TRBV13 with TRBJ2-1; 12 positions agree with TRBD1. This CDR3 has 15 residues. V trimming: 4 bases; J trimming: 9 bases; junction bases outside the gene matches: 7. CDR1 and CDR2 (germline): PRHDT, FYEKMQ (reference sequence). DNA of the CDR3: TGTGCCAGCAGCTCACGGGACAGGGGGCTTAGTGAGCAGTTCTTC. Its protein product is CASSSRDRGLSEQFF.

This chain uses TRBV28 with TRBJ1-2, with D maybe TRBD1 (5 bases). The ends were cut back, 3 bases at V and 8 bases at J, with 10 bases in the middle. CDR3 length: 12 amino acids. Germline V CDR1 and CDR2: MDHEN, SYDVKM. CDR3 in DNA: TGTGCCAGCAGTTTCAGGGTTCGCGGCTACACCTTC. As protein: CASSFRVRGYTF.

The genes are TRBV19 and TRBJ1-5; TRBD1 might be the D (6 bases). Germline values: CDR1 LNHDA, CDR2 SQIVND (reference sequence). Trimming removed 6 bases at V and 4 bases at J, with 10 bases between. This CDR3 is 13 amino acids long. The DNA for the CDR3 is TGTGCCAGTAGGGCAGGGACAAATCAGCCCCAGCATTTT. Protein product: CASRAGTNQPQHF.

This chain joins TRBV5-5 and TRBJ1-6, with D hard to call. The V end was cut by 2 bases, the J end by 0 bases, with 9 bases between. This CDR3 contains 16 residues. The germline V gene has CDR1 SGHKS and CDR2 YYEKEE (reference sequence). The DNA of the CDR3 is TGTGCCAGCAGCTTCCAGGCGAGCTCCTATAATTCACCCCTCCACTTT. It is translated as CASSFQASSYNSPLHF.

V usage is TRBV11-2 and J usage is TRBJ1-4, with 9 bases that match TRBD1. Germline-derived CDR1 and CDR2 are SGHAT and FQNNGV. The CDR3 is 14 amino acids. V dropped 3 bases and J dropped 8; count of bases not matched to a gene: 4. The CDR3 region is CASSFRGQGEKLFF. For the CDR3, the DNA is TGTGCCAGCAGCTTCCGGGGACAGGGCGAAAAACTGTTTTTT.

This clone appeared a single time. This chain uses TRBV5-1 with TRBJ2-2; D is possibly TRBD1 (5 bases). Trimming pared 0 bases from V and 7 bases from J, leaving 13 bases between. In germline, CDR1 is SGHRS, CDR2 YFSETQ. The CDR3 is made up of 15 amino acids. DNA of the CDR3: TGCGCCAGCAGCTTGGAAGTAGGGGCTCTCGGGGAGCTGTTTTTT. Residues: CASSLEVGALGELFF.

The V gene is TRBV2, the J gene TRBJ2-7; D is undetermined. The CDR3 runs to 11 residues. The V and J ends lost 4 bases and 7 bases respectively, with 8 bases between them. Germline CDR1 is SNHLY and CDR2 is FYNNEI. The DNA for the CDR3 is TGTGCCAGCAGTGTACCAGAAGAGCAGTACTTC. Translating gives CASSVPEEQYF.

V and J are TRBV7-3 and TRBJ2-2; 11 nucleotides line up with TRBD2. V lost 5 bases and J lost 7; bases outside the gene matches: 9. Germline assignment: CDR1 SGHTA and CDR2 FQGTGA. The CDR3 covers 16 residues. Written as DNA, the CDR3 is TGTGCCAGCAGCCCAACTAGCGGGAGTCCCCACGGGGAGCTGTTTTTT. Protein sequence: CASSPTSGSPHGELFF.

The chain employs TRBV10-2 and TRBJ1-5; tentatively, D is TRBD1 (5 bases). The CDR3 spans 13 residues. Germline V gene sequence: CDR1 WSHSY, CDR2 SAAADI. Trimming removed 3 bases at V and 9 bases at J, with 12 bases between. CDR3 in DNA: TGCGCCAGCAGTGAAGCAGGCGGGGGGCCCCAGCATTTT. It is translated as CASSEAGGGPQHF.

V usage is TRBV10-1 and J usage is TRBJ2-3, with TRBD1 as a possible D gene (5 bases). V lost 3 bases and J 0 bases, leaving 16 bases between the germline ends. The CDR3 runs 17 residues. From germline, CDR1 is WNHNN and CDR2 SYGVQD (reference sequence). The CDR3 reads CASSDGQGFPSTDTQYF. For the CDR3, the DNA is TGCGCCAGCAGTGACGGCCAGGGATTTCCGAGCACAGATACGCAGTATTTT.

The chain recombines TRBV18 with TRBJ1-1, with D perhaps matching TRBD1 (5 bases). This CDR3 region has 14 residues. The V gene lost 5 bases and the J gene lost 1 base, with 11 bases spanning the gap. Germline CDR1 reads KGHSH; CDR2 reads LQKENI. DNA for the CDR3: TGTGCCAGCTCATTTCAGGGTTCGAACACTGAAGCTTTCTTT. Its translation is CASSFQGSNTEAFF.

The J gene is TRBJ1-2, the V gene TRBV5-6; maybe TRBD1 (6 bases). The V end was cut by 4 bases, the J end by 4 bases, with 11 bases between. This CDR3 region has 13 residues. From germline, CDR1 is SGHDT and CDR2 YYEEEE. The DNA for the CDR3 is TGTGCCAGCAGCCCCCCGGACAGCTATGGCTACACCTTC. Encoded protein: CASSPPDSYGYTF.

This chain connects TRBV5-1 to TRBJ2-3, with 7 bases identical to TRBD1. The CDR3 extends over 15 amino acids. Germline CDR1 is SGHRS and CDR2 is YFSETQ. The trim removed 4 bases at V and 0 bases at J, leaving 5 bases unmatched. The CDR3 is CASSDRVPSTDTQYF. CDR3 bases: TGCGCCAGCAGCGACAGGGTCCCCAGCACAGATACGCAGTATTTT. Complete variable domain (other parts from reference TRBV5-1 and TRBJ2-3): KAGVTQTPRYLIKTRGQQVTLSCSPISGHRSVSWYQQTPGQGLQFLFEYFSETQRNKGNFPGRFSGRQFSNSRSEMNVSTLELGDSALYLCASSDRVPSTDTQYFGPGTRLTVL.

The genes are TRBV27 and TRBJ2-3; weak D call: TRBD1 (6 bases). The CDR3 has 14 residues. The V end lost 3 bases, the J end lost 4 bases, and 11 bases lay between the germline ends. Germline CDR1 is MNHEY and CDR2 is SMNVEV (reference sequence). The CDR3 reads CASSFTGPADTQYF. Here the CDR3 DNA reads TGTGCCAGCAGTTTTACAGGGCCCGCAGATACGCAGTATTTT.

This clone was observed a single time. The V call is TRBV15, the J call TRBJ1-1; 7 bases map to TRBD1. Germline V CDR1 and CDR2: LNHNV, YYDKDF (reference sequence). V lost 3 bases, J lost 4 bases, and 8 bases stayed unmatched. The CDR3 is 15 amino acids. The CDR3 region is CATSRRTGLVTEAFF. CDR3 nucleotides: TGTGCCACCAGCAGGCGGACAGGACTTGTCACTGAAGCTTTCTTT.

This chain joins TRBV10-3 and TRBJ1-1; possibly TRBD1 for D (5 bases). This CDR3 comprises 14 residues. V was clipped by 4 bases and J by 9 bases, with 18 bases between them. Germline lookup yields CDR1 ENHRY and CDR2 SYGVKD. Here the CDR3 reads CAISGPGLRGQAFF. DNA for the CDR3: TGTGCCATCAGTGGACCGGGCCTTAGGGGTCAAGCTTTCTTT.